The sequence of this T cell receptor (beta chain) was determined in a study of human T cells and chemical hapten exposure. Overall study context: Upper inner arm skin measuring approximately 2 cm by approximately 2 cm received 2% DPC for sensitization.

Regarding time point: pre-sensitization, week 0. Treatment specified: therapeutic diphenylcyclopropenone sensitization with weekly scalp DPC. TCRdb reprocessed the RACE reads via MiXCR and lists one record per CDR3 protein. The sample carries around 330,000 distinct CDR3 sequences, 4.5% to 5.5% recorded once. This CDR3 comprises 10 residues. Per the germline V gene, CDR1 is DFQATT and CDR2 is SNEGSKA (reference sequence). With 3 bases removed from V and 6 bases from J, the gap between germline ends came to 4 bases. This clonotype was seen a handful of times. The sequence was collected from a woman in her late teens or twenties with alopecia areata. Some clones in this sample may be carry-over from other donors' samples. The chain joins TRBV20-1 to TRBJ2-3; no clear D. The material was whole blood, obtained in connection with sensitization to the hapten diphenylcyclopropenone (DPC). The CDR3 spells CSASWDTQYF. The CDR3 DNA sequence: TGCAGTGCTAGCTGGGATACGCAGTATTTT.